The sequence of this T cell receptor (beta chain) was determined in a study of blood T cell repertoires in COVID-19 (dated by TCRdb to 2018 to 2020). In the study overall: Samples covering the acute and convalescent phases of COVID-19 were provided by collaborators in the United States, Italy and Spain. The prospective study material was composed of cDNA or gDNA derived from T cells, B-cell-depleted T cells, or PBMCs. The dataset comprised deeply sampled blood TCRbeta repertoires from subjects exposed to, actively infected with, or recovered from COVID-19. A freely available public database, intended as a resource for researchers studying the immune response to SARS-CoV-2, is where the repertoires were released. Samples were obtained from the ongoing ImmuneRACE study (first 160 participants) and from 1,254 subjects provided by 6 global collaborators. Nearly every sample came with metadata listing a de-identified subject ID, COVID-19 status, age in years and sex. HLA class I and class II types, where available, came from metadata supplied by the sample provider rather than from assay-based typing.

TCRbeta CDR3 regions were amplified from genomic DNA by means of the immunoSEQ Assay, a bias-controlled multiplex PCR. From the authors' description of their analysis: Nucleated cell counts per sample were estimated from amplification of reference gene primers within the assay. To quantify the absolute abundance of each unique TCRbeta CDR3 rearrangement, sequence reads were collapsed and filtered. For each sample, productive Simpson clonality was calculated by taking the square root of Simpson's diversity index across productive rearrangements. In TCRdb, the immuneACCESS table is reduced to in-frame sequences with V and J assigned. These tables do not hold every clone; where another copy was compared, an unresolved V gene accounts for under half, and the others remain unexplained. The V and J calls and clone size come from that table; D and trimming were worked out from the DNA. This sample has 65,000 to 100,000 clones in its table, and 85% to 90% of those were observed once. The ten largest account for approximately 4.4% of the sample.

With respect to this clone: Its antigen specificity is not known. One base away there is no much larger clone; base qualities are not given.

Whole blood was collected in K2EDTA tubes by collaborating institutions according to the institutions' own protocols. For TCRbeta analysis, collaborator samples were shipped as frozen whole blood, as isolated PBMCs, or as DNA extracted from either sample type. Paper-wide results and their limitations: How much clinical and demographic metadata was included differed by source and by participant, and the metadata was provided uncurated.

From a lookup of the germline V gene (reference sequence), CDR1 and CDR2 are DFQATT and SNEGSKA. Deletion took 4 bases off V and 3 bases off J, with a span of 6 bases between the germline ends. From its cysteine to its phenylalanine, the CDR3 spans 11 amino acids. The kept DNA is CDR3 alone, 33 bases in frame from the first base. The chain employs TRBV20-1 and TRBJ1-1, with the D gene uncertain. The sequenced sample was peripheral blood. The TCR sequence derives from a woman of 80 years or more with acute or convalescent COVID-19. The nucleotides read TGCAGTGCTAAACCGGACACTGAAGCTTTCTTT. Its protein product is CSAKPDTEAFF.